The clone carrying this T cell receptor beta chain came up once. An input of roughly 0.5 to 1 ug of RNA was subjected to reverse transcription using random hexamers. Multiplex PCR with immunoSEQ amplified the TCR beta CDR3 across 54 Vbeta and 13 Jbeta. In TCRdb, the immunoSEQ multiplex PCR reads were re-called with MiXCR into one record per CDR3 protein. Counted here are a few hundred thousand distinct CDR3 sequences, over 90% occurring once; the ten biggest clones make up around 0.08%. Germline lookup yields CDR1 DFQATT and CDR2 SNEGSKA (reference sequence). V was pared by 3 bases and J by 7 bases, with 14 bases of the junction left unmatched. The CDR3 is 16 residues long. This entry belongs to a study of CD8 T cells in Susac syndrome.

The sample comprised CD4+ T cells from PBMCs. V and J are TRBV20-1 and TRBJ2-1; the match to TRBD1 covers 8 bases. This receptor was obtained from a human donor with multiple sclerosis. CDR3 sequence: CSARGQEKVKGNEQFF. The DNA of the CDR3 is TGCAGTGCTAGGGGACAGGAGAAGGTTAAAGGTAATGAGCAGTTCTTC.